This T cell receptor beta chain originates from a study of CD8+ T cells in alopecia areata. Concerning this clone: The germline and genes are mouse ones. The read finishes 4 residues shy of the CDR3 end, and the germline J gene is used to complete it.

A panel of CD4, CD8alpha, NKG2D, NKG2ACE and other markers served to sort pooled cutaneous lymph node cells. Once RNA had been extracted, it was reverse transcribed into cDNA to act as the sequencing template. Data came from immunoSEQ multiplex PCR; TCRdb stores just in-frame clones and leaves some out. The sample presents around 290,000 clones, none singletons. Looked up from germline, CDR1 is NSHNY and CDR2 is SYGAGN. The CDR3 consists of 14 residues. The source material was CD4+ T cells sorted from a lymph node. The genes are TRBV13-1 and TRBJ2-5, with TRBD1 matching 7 bases. The clonotype was recovered from a C3H/HeJ mouse with alopecia areata. This mouse strain has H2-k as its MHC haplotype. The DNA read from the CDR3 is TGTGCCAGCAGTGATCACAGGGGAGGAGAC. Protein product: CASSDHRGGD. The whole CDR3 sequence reads CASSDHRGGDTQYF.